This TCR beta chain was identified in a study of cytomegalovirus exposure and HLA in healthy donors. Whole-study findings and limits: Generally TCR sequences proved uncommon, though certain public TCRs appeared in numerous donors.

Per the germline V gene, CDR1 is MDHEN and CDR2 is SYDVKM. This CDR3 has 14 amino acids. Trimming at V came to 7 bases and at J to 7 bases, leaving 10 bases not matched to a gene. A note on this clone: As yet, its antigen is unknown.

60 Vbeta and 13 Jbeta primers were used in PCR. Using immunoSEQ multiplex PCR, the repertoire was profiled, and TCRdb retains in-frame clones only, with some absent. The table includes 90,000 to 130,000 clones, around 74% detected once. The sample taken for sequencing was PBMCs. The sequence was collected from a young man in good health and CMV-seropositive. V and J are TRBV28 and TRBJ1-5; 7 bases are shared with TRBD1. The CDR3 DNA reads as TGTGCCAGCACCTTTACAGGGGTAGGGCAGCCCCAGCATTTT. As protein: CASTFTGVGQPQHF.